One T cell receptor beta chain is described in this entry. The clone's antigen remains unknown. It has no much larger one-base neighbor in the sample; base qualities were not kept. The CDR1 and CDR2 encoded by the germline V gene are SQVTM and ANQGSEA. Inclusive of the bounding cysteine and phenylalanine, the CDR3 is 14 residues long. Only CDR3 DNA is held: 42 bases, read in frame from base 1. At the junction V is shortened by 7 bases and J by 4 bases; bases outside the gene matches: 12. Ophthalmopathy patients were characterized by moderately to severely active disease, a Clinical Activity Score of at least 3, a NOSPECS grade of at least 4, and a disease duration under 3 months. Patients with other autoimmune diseases, uncontrolled infections, pregnancy or lactation were excluded from the study. Diagnosis relied on clinical symptoms, serum thyroxine, TRAb, thyroid ultrasound and orbital computed tomography. Using Ficoll-Paque density gradient centrifugation, PBMCs were isolated from roughly 9.2 ml of fresh peripheral blood. Total RNA was extracted with Trizol reagent and quality-checked on an Agilent 2100 Bioanalyzer.

The sample is drawn from a study of Graves' ophthalmopathy and Graves' hyperthyroidism (dated by TCRdb to the late 2010s). Regarding the study in general: Peripheral blood samples were taken at the time of initial diagnosis, before any treatment was given. Following sample collection, hyperthyroidism patients were given methimazole at a starting dose of 30 mg daily, and ophthalmopathy patients were given high-dose intravenous methylprednisolone. In total, around 130 blood samples were TCR-sequenced: roughly 45 ophthalmopathy, roughly 80 hyperthyroidism and approximately 17 hyperthyroidism-to-ophthalmopathy patients. An independent validation cohort comprised some 19 hyperthyroidism patients and over 15 patients who later progressed from hyperthyroidism to ophthalmopathy. The study used TCR beta repertoire signatures to distinguish Graves' ophthalmopathy from Graves' hyperthyroidism and to predict progression to ophthalmopathy. In about 6 hyperthyroidism patients, T-cell repertoires of thyroid tissue and blood were compared. To explore V-J signatures that distinguish ophthalmopathy from hyperthyroidism, a discovery set of 100 patients was enrolled, made up of 43 with ophthalmopathy and some 56 with stable hyperthyroidism. What the work shows at the level of the full study, not this receptor alone: Most of the expanded thyroid clonotypes with a frequency above 0.001 were also detected in blood, and it was suggested that the thyroid immune response may be reflected by blood repertoires. No statistical method was used to predetermine the sample size, and group allocation was not hidden from the investigators. In cross-validation, the 13-signature model distinguished ophthalmopathy from stable hyperthyroidism with 85% to 90% sensitivity and approximately 81% specificity, and in the test set the corresponding values were around 78% and 73%. In validation, the model predicted ophthalmopathy progression with about 70% sensitivity and roughly 72% specificity; approximately 12 predicted patients were CT-confirmed with GO in a median of approximately six months.

TCR beta CDR3 regions were amplified from RNA transcripts for repertoire sequencing. A first-round RT-PCR used HTBI primers with the Qiagen OneStep RT-PCR kit, followed by a second-round multiplex PCR, size selection and purification. Libraries were sequenced on an Illumina HiSeq2000 using paired-end 100 bp reads. Per the authors' processing: SOAPnuke was used to process the reads, removing any read that contained adapters or uncalled bases, had a mean Phred below 15, or lacked an exact match to the constant primer or identifier. COPE v1.2.5 was used to merge the high-quality paired reads. Unique nucleotide sequences were defined as clonotypes and aligned to IMGT TRB V, D and J references using MiTCR v1.1. The analysis was limited to V-J combinations with a frequency above 0.0001, which together covered just over 98% of the repertoires. For each V-J combination, a TCR clonal expansion and chaos score was defined as F50 clonal expansion divided by the chaos observed in the TCRdist matrix. Welch's t-statistics and random forest were used to narrow the features down to 13 V-J combinations, which were then fed into a naive Bayes classifier. The similarity between thyroid and blood repertoires was quantified using the Morisita-Horn index. TCRdb reprocessing: public reads trimmed at Q25 with fastp, clones called with MiXCR, in-frame beta chains kept. Every CDR3 protein is listed once, alongside the most common genes and DNA of its rows. For this entry, the V and J calls and clone size follow TCRdb and not the study's own pipeline. The table for this sample lists hundreds of thousands of distinct CDR3 sequences; 40% of them were counted only once. Together, the top ten hold approximately 46% of the sample.

The specimen sequenced was peripheral blood. The chain was built from TRBV29-1 and TRBJ2-7; 8 junctional bases match TRBD1. This TCR came from an adult man with Graves' ophthalmopathy. The CDR3 reads as follows: CSAGTADREYEQYF. The nucleotides read TGCAGCGCAGGGACAGCGGACAGGGAGTACGAGCAGTACTTC.